This T cell receptor beta chain was identified during a study of blood T cells in healthy people across ages. This clonotype turned up a few times. Its antigen remains unknown. Study-wide results and caveats: The diversity estimates, figures obtained from one million T cells, were considered underestimates. Both naive CD4+ cell counts and diversity were greater in long-lived donors than in aged donors. TCR beta diversity per million T cells fell roughly linearly with age.

With 0 bases removed from V and 1 base from J, the gap between germline ends came to 21 bases. This CDR3 spans 18 amino acids. Germline CDR1 is DFQATT and CDR2 is SNEGSKA (reference sequence). A J-beta primer mix and a sample-barcoded 5' primer were used in a second PCR of about 7 to 12 cycles. TCRdb used MiXCR to reprocess the 5' RACE reads, holding one entry per CDR3 protein. Among some 940,000 distinct CDR3 sequences listed, around 29% were seen once. Another study also made use of these data, one on T cells of mothers and their children.

Sequenced material: blood. The rearrangement uses TRBV20-1 and TRBJ1-1; weak D call: TRBD1 (6 bases). The clonotype was recovered from a woman in her thirties or forties in good health. CDR3 DNA: TGCAGTGCTAGAGATCTGCTCAGGGGTTGGGAGGGGAACACTGAAGCTTTCTTT. The encoded protein is CSARDLLRGWEGNTEAFF.